These 23 T cell receptor beta chains share one sample of origin, sequenced in a study of T cells in Graves' hyperthyroidism and ophthalmopathy. From RNA transcripts, TCR beta CDR3 regions were amplified. The HTBI set primed first-round TCR CDR3 RT-PCR. A single record per CDR3 protein comes from TCRdb applying MiXCR to the multiplex PCR reads. The sample yields about half a million distinct CDR3 sequences, more than 15% seen once. The sequenced sample consisted of blood. The receptors derive from a woman in her twenties or thirties with Graves' ophthalmopathy.

The gene calls are TRBV13 and TRBJ2-1; the D gene is possibly TRBD2 (6 bases). CDR3 length equals 15 residues. V lost 3 bases and J 7 bases, leaving 16 bases between the germline ends. Germline V gene sequence: CDR1 PRHDT, CDR2 FYEKMQ (reference sequence). The CDR3 region is CASSFSGLSENEQFF. In DNA form, the CDR3 reads TGTGCCAGCAGCTTTTCGGGACTCAGTGAAAATGAGCAGTTCTTC. The whole variable domain, remainder taken from reference TRBV13 and TRBJ2-1, is AAGVIQSPRHLIKEKRETATLKCYPIPRHDTVYWYQQGPGQDPQFLISFYEKMQSDKGSIPDRFSAQQFSDYHSELNMSSLELGDSALYFCASSFSGLSENEQFFGPGTRLTVL.

This clonotype was recorded a few times. V gene TRBV6-1 combines with J gene TRBJ2-3; tentative D call: TRBD2 (5 bases). Trimming pared 7 bases from V and 5 bases from J, leaving 10 bases between. The CDR3 has 12 amino acids. From germline, CDR1 is MNHNS and CDR2 SASEGT. CDR3: CASTARVDTQYF. CDR3 DNA sequence: TGTGCCAGCACAGCGAGGGTAGATACGCAGTATTTT.

V is TRBV20-1 and J is TRBJ2-1; a possible D gene is TRBD2 (5 bases). This CDR3 has 15 residues. V lost 3 bases and J 4 bases, leaving 16 bases between the germline ends. CDR1 DFQATT and CDR2 SNEGSKA come from the germline V gene (reference sequence). DNA of the CDR3: TGCAGTGCTAGTTTTTCTGGACTCGGTTACAATGAGCAGTTCTTC. Its protein product is CSASFSGLGYNEQFF.

This clonotype has at least ten counts. The V call is TRBV29-1, the J call TRBJ1-2; maybe TRBD1 (5 bases). Germline loops: CDR1 SQVTM, CDR2 ANQGSEA. The CDR3 consists of 15 residues. The V and J ends lost 3 bases and 2 bases respectively, with 16 bases between them. The CDR3: CSVDPSGTYNYGYTF. The CDR3 nucleotides read TGCAGCGTTGATCCTTCAGGGACCTACAACTATGGCTACACCTTC.

The chain recombines TRBV10-3 with TRBJ2-7; D gene uncertain. Germline values: CDR1 ENHRY, CDR2 SYGVKD. V was trimmed by 0 bases and J by 2 bases, leaving 8 bases between them. The CDR3 is made up of 14 amino acids. The CDR3 sequence: CAISESGETYEQYF. The DNA of the CDR3 is TGTGCCATCAGTGAGTCGGGCGAAACCTACGAGCAGTACTTC.

This clonotype was recorded a few times. The rearrangement links TRBV4-2 to TRBJ2-1, with D perhaps TRBD1 (5 bases). From germline, CDR1 is LGHNA and CDR2 YNFKEQ. V lost 0 bases and J 13 bases, leaving 19 bases between the germline ends. The CDR3 loop spans 15 amino acids. As DNA, the CDR3 is TGTGCCAGCAGCCAAGAATATAGAGACAGTAGCTCTCAGTTCTTC. Amino acid sequence: CASSQEYRDSSSQFF.

This clonotype has a count of ten or more. V usage is TRBV6-2 or TRBV6-3 and J usage is TRBJ2-7; D possibly corresponds to TRBD2 (6 bases). The V end was cut by 2 bases, the J end by 2 bases, with 7 bases between. The CDR3 sequence is 13 residues long. Germline V gene lookup returns CDR1 MNHEY and CDR2 SVGEGT. DNA of the CDR3: TGTGCCAGCAGTTACAGCGGGCCCTACGAGCAGTACTTC. This codes for CASSYSGPYEQYF.

The rearrangement links TRBV29-1 to TRBJ2-5; 10 bases agree with TRBD2. CDR1 SQVTM and CDR2 ANQGSEA come from the germline V gene. Germline trimming cut 7 bases from V and 3 bases from J; bases unmatched to any gene: 14. The CDR3 contains 16 residues. CDR3: CSARSASGRLKETQYF. In nucleotides, the CDR3 is TGCAGCGCCCGTTCGGCTAGCGGGAGACTCAAAGAGACCCAGTACTTC.

There are many counts of this clonotype. The chain carries TRBV12-3 or TRBV12-4 and TRBJ2-3, with 9 bases identical to TRBD2. V lost 10 bases and J lost 1; bases outside the gene matches: 6. The CDR3 consists of 14 residues. This CDR3 is CATRLAGRTDTQYF. Here the CDR3 DNA reads TGTGCCACTCGCCTAGCGGGACGCACAGATACGCAGTATTTT.

This clonotype has a handful of counts. The CDR3 coding sequence is TGTGCCATCAGTGACCCCCTTAGTGGGAGACAGACGTACCAAGAGACCCAGTACTTC. This gives the protein CAISDPLSGRQTYQETQYF. This sequence joins TRBV10-3 and TRBJ2-5; the D gene could be TRBD1 or TRBD2 (5 bases each). Per germline, CDR1 ENHRY and CDR2 SYGVKD. The ends were cut back, 3 bases at V and 0 bases at J, with 23 bases in the middle. This CDR3 has 19 residues.

The J gene is TRBJ2-7, the V gene TRBV6-1; 8 bases are shared with TRBD1. The germline V gene has CDR1 MNHNS and CDR2 SASEGT. Trimming cost V 7 bases and J 4 bases; bases outside gene matches: 6. The CDR3 contains 13 residues. The CDR3 spells CASTAGGLYEQYF. The CDR3 DNA follows: TGTGCCAGCACCGCAGGGGGCCTGTACGAGCAGTACTTC.

The table lists this clonotype with many counts. V and J are TRBV7-3 and TRBJ2-1; 15 bases map to TRBD2. The CDR3 runs 17 residues. After removal of 5 bases from V and 2 bases from J, the junction contained 4 bases not matched to a gene. Germline-derived CDR1 and CDR2 are SGHTA and FQGTGA. The CDR3 spells CASSPGLAGGPYNEQFF. The CDR3 DNA sequence: TGTGCCAGCAGCCCCGGACTAGCGGGAGGGCCCTACAATGAGCAGTTCTTC.

This clonotype was seen at least ten times. The V and J genes are TRBV7-9 and TRBJ2-7, with TRBD1 as a possible D gene (6 bases). CDR3 length: 14 residues. The V end lost 5 bases, the J end lost 2 bases, and 13 bases lay between the germline ends. Germline V CDR1 and CDR2: SEHNR, FQNEAQ (reference sequence). The CDR3 nucleotides are TGTGCCAGCAGCGACCGGGACACTGCCTACGAGCAGTACTTC. It yields the protein CASSDRDTAYEQYF.

This clonotype was recorded many times. This chain uses TRBV19 with TRBJ1-1, with D perhaps TRBD1 (5 bases). V lost 3 bases, J lost 6 bases, and 17 bases lay in between. The CDR3 sequence is 15 residues long. CDR1 is LNHDA, CDR2 SQIVND, per germline (reference sequence). CDR3 nucleotides: TGTGCCAGTAGTATCACCCCAGGGATGGGGGCTGAAGCTTTCTTT. As protein: CASSITPGMGAEAFF.

This clonotype was seen ten or more times. The V and J genes are TRBV7-2 and TRBJ2-5; D is ambiguous. Trimming pared 5 bases from V and 5 bases from J, leaving 12 bases between. Looked up from germline, CDR1 is SGHTA and CDR2 is FQGNSA. CDR3 length: 13 residues. CDR3 nucleotides: TGTGCCAGCAGCCGCGAGGTTATGGAGACCCAGTACTTC. Its translation: CASSREVMETQYF.

This chain connects TRBV15 to TRBJ1-2, with 8 bases identical to TRBD1. The V and J ends lost 4 bases and 4 bases, in that order; junction bases with no gene match: 5. The CDR3 is 14 amino acids. Germline V gene data show CDR1 as LNHNV and CDR2 as YYDKDF (reference sequence). The CDR3 DNA reads TGTGCCACCAGCACCCGGACAGGGACCTATGGCTACACCTTC. It is translated as CATSTRTGTYGYTF.

At least ten counts were recorded for this clonotype. V gene TRBV20-1 combines with J gene TRBJ1-1; D is unclear. V was clipped by 1 base and J by 4 bases, with 10 bases between them. The germline V gene has CDR1 DFQATT and CDR2 SNEGSKA (reference sequence). The CDR3 sequence is 13 residues long. The CDR3, as DNA: TGCAGTGCTAGAGGTCGTTTGGGCACTGAAGCTTTCTTT. Its translation is CSARGRLGTEAFF.

Details on this clonotype: This could be a read error, since a much larger clone is one nucleotide away. The chain employs TRBV27 and TRBJ2-5; TRBD1 might be the D (6 bases). In germline, CDR1 is MNHEY, CDR2 SMNVEV (reference sequence). This CDR3 contains 13 residues. Trimming pared 5 bases from V and 7 bases from J, leaving 14 bases between. CDR3 DNA sequence: TGTGCCAGCAGTCTTGACAGGTTGGGGACCCAGTACTTC. Encoded protein: CASSLDRLGTQYF.

This clonotype was detected only a few times. This chain links TRBV6-6 with TRBJ2-7; D perhaps matches TRBD1 (5 bases). Germline V gene lookup returns CDR1 MNHNY and CDR2 SVGAGI (reference sequence). The CDR3 runs 15 residues. The V gene lost 1 base and the J gene lost 4 bases, with 14 bases spanning the gap. The CDR3 reads CASSYYTGSRYEQYF. The DNA of the CDR3 is TGTGCCAGCAGTTACTATACAGGCTCGAGATACGAGCAGTACTTC.

This clonotype was observed many times. The CDR3 reads CASMAREGYNEQFF. The DNA for the CDR3 is TGTGCCAGCATGGCGCGGGAGGGCTACAATGAGCAGTTCTTC. The chain joins TRBV13 to TRBJ2-1; 9 positions agree with TRBD2. This CDR3 is built from 14 residues. J lost 3 bases, V lost 7 bases, and 4 bases had no gene match. The germline CDR1 and CDR2 sequences are PRHDT and FYEKMQ (reference sequence).

The V and J genes are TRBV11-3 and TRBJ1-4; D is unclear. Trimming pared 5 bases from V and 8 bases from J, leaving 15 bases between. The CDR3 runs to 14 residues. Germline CDR1 and CDR2: SGHNT and YENEEA. CDR3 protein: CASSPRRAGEKLFF. The CDR3 bases are TGTGCCAGCAGCCCTAGGCGGGCGGGGGAAAAACTGTTTTTT. The full variable domain, completed using reference TRBV11-3 and TRBJ1-4, is EAGVVQSPRYKIIEKKQPVAFWCNPISGHNTLYWYLQNLGQGPELLIRYENEEAVDDSQLPKDRFSAERLKGVDSTLKIQPAELGDSAVYLCASSPRRAGEKLFFGSGTQLSVL.

The V gene is TRBV19, the J gene TRBJ2-7; possibly TRBD1 for D (6 bases). The CDR3 totals 16 residues. The germline CDR1 and CDR2 sequences are LNHDA and SQIVND (reference sequence). Trimming cost V 5 bases and J 0 bases, with 17 bases left between them. The DNA for the CDR3 is TGTGCCAGTAGTGCTCGACACCCAGGGGCCTCCTACGAGCAGTACTTC. This encodes CASSARHPGASYEQYF. The variable domain in full, completed from reference TRBV19 and TRBJ2-7, reads DGGITQSPKYLFRKEGQNVTLSCEQNLNHDAMYWYRQDPGQGLRLIYYSQIVNDFQKGDIAEGYSVSREKKESFPLTVTSAQKNPTAFYLCASSARHPGASYEQYFGPGTRLTVT.

In its sample, this clonotype was seen many times. The V and J genes are TRBV19 and TRBJ2-1, with D possibly TRBD2 on 5 matching bases. CDR1 and CDR2 (germline): LNHDA, SQIVND (reference sequence). V lost 9 bases and J lost 5, with 11 bases in between. The CDR3 runs to 12 residues. CDR3 region: CASDSGDNEQFF. CDR3 nucleotide sequence: TGTGCCAGCGACTCCGGGGACAATGAGCAGTTCTTC.